Sequencing of this TCR beta chain was carried out in a study of blood T cell repertoires in COVID-19. Germline values: CDR1 SGHNT, CDR2 YENEEA. The CDR3 is 15 amino acids. V dropped 5 bases and J dropped 1; count of bases not matched to a gene: 8. Profiling relied on immunoSEQ multiplex PCR, and the TCRdb table lists in-frame clones only, not all of them. This sample has approximately 60,000 clones; roughly 82% occur once, and the top ten carry around a fifth. The V and J genes are TRBV11-3 and TRBJ2-7; TRBD2 aligns across 7 bases. Sequences were obtained from peripheral blood. This receptor was identified in a woman in her sixties with acute or convalescent COVID-19. The CDR3 reads CASSLHPGGSYEQYF. CDR3 sequence (DNA): TGTGCCAGCAGCCTCCATCCGGGGGGTTCCTACGAGCAGTACTTC.